The present T cell receptor (beta chain) was sequenced within a study of beta chain features in type 1 diabetes. Study-wide findings and caveats: A definitive answer on HLA type influencing TCRB rearrangement was not reached here. Shortening that was moderate but significant affected the TCRB CDR3s of Type 1 diabetes patients in all four CD4+ subsets. More deletions and fewer insertions at VDJ junctions were seen in type 1 diabetes patients.

This CDR3 is 14 amino acids long. Germline V gene lookup returns CDR1 MNHEY and CDR2 SVGAGI. The V gene end was trimmed by 2 bases and the J gene end by 8 bases; junction bases not matched to a gene: 5. Isolated RNA was reverse transcribed in full, so expressed TCRB transcripts were sequenced. Sequencing was performed with immunoSEQ multiplex PCR; in TCRdb, only in-frame clones are kept and a portion is missing. The table has around 340,000 clones, around 9.7% seen once. The authors sorted CD4+ naive, central memory, regulatory and stem cell-like memory cells via CD45RO/CCR7/CD25/CD127/CD95/CD27. Sort purity for all populations was recorded as exceeding 98%. Concerning this clone itself: The antigen remains undetermined.

Sequencing was performed on central memory CD4+ T cells from blood. This sequence was found in a man younger than 45 with type 1 diabetes. This sequence joins TRBV6-5 and TRBJ2-1; 8 nucleotides agree with TRBD1. CDR3 region: CASSYGQGADEQFF. CDR3 coding DNA: TGTGCCAGCAGTTACGGACAGGGAGCGGATGAGCAGTTCTTC.